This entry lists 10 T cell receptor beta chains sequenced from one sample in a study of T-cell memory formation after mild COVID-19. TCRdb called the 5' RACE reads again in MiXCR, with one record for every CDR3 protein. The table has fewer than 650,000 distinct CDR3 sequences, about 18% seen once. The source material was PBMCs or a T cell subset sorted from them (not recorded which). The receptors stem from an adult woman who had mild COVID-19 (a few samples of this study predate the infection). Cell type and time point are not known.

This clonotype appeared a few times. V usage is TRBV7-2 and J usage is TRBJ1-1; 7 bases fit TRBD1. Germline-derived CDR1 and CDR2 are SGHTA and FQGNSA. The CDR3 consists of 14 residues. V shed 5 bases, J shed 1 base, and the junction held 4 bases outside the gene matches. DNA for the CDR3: TGTGCCAGCAGCACCGGGACAGCGAACACTGAAGCTTTCTTT. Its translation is CASSTGTANTEAFF.

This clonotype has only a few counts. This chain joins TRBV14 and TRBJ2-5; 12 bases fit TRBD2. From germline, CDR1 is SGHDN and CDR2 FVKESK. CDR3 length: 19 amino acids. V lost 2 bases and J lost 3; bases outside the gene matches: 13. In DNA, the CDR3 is TGTGCCAGCAGCCAAAAGCCGGGACTAGCGGGTCTGTTGGAAGAGACCCAGTACTTC. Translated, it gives CASSQKPGLAGLLEETQYF.

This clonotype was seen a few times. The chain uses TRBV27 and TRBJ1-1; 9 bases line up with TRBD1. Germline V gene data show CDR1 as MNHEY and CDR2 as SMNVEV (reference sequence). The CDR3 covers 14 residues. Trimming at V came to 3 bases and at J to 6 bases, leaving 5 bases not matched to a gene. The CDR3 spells CASSFSQGAPEAFF. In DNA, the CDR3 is TGTGCCAGCAGTTTTTCACAGGGGGCGCCTGAAGCTTTCTTT.

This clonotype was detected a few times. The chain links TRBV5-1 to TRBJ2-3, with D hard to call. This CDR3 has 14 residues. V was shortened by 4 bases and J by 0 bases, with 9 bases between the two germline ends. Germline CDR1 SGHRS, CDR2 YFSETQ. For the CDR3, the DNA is TGCGCCAGCAGCCGGGTCGACAGCACAGATACGCAGTATTTT. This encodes CASSRVDSTDTQYF.

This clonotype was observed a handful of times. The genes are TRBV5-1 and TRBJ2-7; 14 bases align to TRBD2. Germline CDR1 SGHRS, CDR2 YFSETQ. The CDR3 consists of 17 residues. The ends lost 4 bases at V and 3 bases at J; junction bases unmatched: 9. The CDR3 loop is CASSHGTSGGARYEQYF. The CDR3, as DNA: TGCGCCAGCAGCCACGGGACTAGCGGGGGCGCCCGCTACGAGCAGTACTTC. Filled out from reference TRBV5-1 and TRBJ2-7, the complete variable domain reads KAGVTQTPRYLIKTRGQQVTLSCSPISGHRSVSWYQQTPGQGLQFLFEYFSETQRNKGNFPGRFSGRQFSNSRSEMNVSTLELGDSALYLCASSHGTSGGARYEQYFGPGTRLTVT.

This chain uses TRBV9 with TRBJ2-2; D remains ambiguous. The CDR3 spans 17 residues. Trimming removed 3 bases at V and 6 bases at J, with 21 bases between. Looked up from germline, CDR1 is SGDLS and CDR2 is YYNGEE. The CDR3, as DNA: TGTGCCAGCAGCGATGGGGATTGGCTAGATGGCCCCGGGGAGCTGTTTTTT. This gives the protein CASSDGDWLDGPGELFF.

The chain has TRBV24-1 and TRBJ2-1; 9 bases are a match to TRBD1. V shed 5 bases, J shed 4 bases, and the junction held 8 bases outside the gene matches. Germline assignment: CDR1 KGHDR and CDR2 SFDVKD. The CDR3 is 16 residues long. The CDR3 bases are TGTGCCACCAGTGCCCTGGCGGGACAGGGTTACAATGAGCAGTTCTTC. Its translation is CATSALAGQGYNEQFF.

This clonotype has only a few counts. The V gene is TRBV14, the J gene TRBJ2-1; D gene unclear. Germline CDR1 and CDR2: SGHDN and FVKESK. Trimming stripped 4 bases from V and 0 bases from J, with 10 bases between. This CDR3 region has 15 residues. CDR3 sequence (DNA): TGTGCCAGCAGCCCCGAAAGGAGCTCCTACAATGAGCAGTTCTTC. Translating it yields CASSPERSSYNEQFF. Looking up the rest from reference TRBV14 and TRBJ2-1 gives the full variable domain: EAGVTQFPSHSVIEKGQTVTLRCDPISGHDNLYWYRRVMGKEIKFLLHFVKESKQDESGMPNNRFLAERTGGTYSTLKVQPAELEDSGVYFCASSPERSSYNEQFFGPGTRLTVL.

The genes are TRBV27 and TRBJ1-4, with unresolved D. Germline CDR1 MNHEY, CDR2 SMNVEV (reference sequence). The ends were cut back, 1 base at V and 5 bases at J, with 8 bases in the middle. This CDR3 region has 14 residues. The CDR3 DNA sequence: TGTGCCAGCAGTTTATACCTGGGGAATGAAAAACTGTTTTTT. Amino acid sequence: CASSLYLGNEKLFF.

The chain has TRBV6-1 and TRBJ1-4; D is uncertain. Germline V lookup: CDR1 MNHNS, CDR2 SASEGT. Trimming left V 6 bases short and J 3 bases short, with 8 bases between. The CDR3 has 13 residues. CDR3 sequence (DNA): TGTGCCAGCAGCAGGAGTCCTAATGAAAAACTGTTTTTT. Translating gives CASSRSPNEKLFF.